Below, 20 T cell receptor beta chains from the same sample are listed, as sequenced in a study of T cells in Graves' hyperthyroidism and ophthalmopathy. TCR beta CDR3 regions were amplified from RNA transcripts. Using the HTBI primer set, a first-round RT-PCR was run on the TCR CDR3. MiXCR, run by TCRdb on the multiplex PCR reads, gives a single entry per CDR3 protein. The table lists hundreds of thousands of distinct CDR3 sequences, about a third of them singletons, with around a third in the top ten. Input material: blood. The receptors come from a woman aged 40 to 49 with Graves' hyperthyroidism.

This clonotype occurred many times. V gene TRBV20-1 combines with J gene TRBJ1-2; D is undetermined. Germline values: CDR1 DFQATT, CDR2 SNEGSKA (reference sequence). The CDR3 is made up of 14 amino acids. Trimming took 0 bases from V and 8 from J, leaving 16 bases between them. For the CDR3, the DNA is TGCAGTGCTAGAGATCAAAGGAACGTGGACGGCTACACCTTC. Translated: CSARDQRNVDGYTF.

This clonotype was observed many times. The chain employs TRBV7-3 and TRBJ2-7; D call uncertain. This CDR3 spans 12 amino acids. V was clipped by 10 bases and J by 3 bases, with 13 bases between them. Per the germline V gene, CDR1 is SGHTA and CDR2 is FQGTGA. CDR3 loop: CAISTPCYEQYF. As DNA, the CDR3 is TGTGCCATCTCGACACCTTGCTACGAGCAGTACTTC.

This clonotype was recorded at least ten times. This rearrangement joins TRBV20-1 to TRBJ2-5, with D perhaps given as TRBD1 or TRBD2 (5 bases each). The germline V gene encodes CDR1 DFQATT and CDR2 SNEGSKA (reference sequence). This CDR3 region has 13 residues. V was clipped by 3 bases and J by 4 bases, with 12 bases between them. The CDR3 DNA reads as TGCAGTGCTAGCGACTGGGGGAGAGAGACCCAGTACTTC. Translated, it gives CSASDWGRETQYF.

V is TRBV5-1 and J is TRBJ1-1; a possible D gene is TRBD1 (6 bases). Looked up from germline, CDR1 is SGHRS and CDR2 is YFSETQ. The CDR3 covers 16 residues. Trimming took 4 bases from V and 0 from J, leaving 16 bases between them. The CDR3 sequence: CASSQPKGGLNTEAFF. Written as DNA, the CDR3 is TGCGCCAGCAGCCAACCCAAAGGGGGACTGAACACTGAAGCTTTCTTT.

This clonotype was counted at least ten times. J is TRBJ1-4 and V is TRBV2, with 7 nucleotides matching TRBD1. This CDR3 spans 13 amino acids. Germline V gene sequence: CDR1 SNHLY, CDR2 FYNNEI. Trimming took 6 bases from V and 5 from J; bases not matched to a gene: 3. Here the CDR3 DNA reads TGTGCCAGCAGGGACAGGCTAAATGAAAAACTGTTTTTT. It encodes CASRDRLNEKLFF.

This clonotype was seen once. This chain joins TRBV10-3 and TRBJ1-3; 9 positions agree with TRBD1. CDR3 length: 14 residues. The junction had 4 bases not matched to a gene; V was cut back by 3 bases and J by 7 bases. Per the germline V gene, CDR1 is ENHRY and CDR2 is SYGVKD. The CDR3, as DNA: TGTGCCATCAGTGACCGAGACAGGGGGAACACCATATATTTT. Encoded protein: CAISDRDRGNTIYF.

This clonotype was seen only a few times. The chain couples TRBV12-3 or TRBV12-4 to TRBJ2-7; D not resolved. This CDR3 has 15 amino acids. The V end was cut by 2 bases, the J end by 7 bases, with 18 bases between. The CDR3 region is CASSLWHRGLREQYF. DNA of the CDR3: TGTGCCAGCAGTTTATGGCACAGAGGATTACGGGAGCAGTACTTC.

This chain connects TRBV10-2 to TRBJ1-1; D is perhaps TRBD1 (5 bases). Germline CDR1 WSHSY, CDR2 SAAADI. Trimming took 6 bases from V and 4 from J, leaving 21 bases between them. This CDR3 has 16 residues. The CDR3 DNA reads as TGCGCCAGCAGCCTCGCACGGGGGATCGGGGCCACTGAAGCTTTCTTT. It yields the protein CASSLARGIGATEAFF.

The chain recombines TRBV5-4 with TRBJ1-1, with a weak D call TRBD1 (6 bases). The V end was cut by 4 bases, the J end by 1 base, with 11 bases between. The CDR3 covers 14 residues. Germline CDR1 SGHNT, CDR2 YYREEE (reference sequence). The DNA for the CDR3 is TGTGCCAGCAGCGCCGGACAGACGAACACTGAAGCTTTCTTT. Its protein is CASSAGQTNTEAFF.

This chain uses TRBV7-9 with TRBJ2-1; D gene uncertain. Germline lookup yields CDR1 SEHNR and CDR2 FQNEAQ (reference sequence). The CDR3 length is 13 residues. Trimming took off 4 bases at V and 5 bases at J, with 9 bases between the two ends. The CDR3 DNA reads TGTGCCAGCAGCTCAGGACCAAACAATGAGCAGTTCTTC. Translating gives CASSSGPNNEQFF.

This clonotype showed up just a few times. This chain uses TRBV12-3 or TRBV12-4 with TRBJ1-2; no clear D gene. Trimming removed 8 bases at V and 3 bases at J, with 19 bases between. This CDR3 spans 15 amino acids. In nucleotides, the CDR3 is TGTGCCAGCTGCCCCCCGGGAGACGCGGACTATGGCTACACCTTC. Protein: CASCPPGDADYGYTF.

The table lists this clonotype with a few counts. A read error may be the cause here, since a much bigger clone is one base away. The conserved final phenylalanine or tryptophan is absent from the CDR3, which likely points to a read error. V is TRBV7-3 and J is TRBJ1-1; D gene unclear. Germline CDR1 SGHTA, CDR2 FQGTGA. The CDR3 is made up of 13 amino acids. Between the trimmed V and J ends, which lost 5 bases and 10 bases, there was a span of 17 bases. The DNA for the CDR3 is TGTGCCAGCAGCACGTCGGTATACTCACCAGCTTTCCTT. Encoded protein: CASSTSVYSPAFL.

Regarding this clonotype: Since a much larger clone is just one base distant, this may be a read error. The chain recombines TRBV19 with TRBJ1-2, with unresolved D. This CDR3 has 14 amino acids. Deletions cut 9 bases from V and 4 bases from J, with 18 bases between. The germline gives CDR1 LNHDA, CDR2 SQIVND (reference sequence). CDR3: CASSSPDGSYGYTF. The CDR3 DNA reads TGTGCCAGCAGTTCCCCGGACGGATCCTATGGCTACACCTTC.

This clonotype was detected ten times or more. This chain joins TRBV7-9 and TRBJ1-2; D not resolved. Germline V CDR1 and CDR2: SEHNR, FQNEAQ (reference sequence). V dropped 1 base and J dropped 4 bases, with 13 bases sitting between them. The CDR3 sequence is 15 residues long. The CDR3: CASSLEYAGSYGYTF. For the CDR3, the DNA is TGTGCCAGCAGCTTAGAGTATGCAGGAAGCTATGGCTACACCTTC.

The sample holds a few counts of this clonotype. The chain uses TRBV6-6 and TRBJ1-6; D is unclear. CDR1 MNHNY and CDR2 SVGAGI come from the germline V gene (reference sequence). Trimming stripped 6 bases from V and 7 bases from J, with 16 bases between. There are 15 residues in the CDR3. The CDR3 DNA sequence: TGTGCCAGCAGGCCCTCGGACGGGAAAAATTCACCCCTCCACTTT. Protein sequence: CASRPSDGKNSPLHF.

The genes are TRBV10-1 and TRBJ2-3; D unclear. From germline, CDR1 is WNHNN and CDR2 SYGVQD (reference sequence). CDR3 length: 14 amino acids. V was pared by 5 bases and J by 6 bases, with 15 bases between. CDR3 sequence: CASSSGTAEDTQYF. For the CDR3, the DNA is TGCGCCAGCAGTTCAGGAACGGCTGAGGATACGCAGTATTTT.

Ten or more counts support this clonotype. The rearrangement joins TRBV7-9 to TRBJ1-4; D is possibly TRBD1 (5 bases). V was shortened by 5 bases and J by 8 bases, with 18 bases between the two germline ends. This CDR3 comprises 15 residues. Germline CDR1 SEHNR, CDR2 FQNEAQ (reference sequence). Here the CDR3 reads CASSDRGLGEEKLFF. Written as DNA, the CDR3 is TGTGCCAGCAGCGACCGGGGCCTGGGGGAAGAAAAACTGTTTTTT.

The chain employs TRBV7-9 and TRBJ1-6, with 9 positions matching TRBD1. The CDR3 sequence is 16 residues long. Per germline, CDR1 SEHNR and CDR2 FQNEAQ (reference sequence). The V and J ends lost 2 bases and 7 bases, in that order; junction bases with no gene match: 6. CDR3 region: CASSLTGTGTNSPLHF. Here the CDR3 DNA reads TGTGCCAGCAGCTTAACTGGGACAGGGACAAATTCACCCCTCCACTTT.

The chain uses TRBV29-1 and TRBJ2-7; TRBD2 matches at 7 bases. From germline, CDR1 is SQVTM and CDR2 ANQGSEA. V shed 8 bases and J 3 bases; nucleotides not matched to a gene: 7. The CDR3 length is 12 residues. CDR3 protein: CSSGLGSYEQYF. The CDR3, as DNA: TGCAGCTCCGGACTAGGGAGCTACGAGCAGTACTTC.

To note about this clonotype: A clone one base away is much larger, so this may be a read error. In nucleotides, the CDR3 is TGTGCCAGCACCATTTTAGGGACCCAGTACTTC. Residues: CASTILGTQYF. The V gene is TRBV7-2, the J gene TRBJ2-5; D gene unclear. V lost 7 bases, J lost 7 bases, and 10 bases lay in between. CDR1 and CDR2 from the germline V gene are SGHTA and FQGNSA. The CDR3 is 11 residues long. The whole variable domain, remainder taken from reference TRBV7-2 and TRBJ2-5, is GAGVSQSPSNKVTEKGKDVELRCDPISGHTALYWYRQSLGQGLEFLIYFQGNSAPDKSGLPSDRFSAERTGGSVSTLTIQRTQQEDSAVYLCASTILGTQYFGPGTRLLVL.